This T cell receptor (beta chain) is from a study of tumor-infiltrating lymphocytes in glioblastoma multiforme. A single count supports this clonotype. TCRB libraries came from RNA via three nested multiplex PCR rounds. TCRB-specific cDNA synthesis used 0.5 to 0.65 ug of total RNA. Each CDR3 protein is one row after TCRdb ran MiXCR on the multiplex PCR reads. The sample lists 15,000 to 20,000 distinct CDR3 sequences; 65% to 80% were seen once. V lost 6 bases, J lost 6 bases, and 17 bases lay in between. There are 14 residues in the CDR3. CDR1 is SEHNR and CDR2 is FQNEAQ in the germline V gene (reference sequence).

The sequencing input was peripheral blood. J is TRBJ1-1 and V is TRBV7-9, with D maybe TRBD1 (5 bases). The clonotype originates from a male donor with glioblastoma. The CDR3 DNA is TGTGCCAGCAGTACACCGGGACCGGCGGCTGAAGCTTTCTTT. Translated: CASSTPGPAAEAFF.